This T cell receptor beta chain was retrieved from a study of beta chain features in type 1 diabetes. The study, taken as a whole, reports: There was a moderate but significant shortening of TCRB CDR3s in all four CD4+ subsets of Type 1 diabetes patients. For cells with high TCR expression, cDNA sequencing could yield over-representation.

In this sample, this clone turned up a few times. The antigen remains undetermined. Trimming pared 5 bases from V and 6 bases from J, leaving 10 bases between. Per germline, CDR1 SEHNR and CDR2 FQNEAQ (reference sequence). The CDR3 totals 13 residues. Each of the sorted populations had a purity greater than 98%. Expressed TCRB transcripts got sequenced, as all isolated RNA was reverse transcribed. Method: immunoSEQ multiplex PCR; TCRdb's copy keeps in-frame clones and lacks some. This sample has around 710,000 clones, with 12% found just once. The V and J genes are TRBV7-9 and TRBJ1-4; no definite D call. The clonotype originates from a man aged 30-40 years with type 1 diabetes. Sequencing input: naive CD4+ T cells from blood. CDR3 protein: CASSPHVDEKLFF. The DNA of the CDR3 is TGTGCCAGCAGCCCCCACGTCGATGAAAAACTGTTTTTT.